This T cell receptor beta chain was sequenced for a study of blood T cells in healthy people across ages. The CDR3 runs 15 residues. V was pared by 0 bases and J by 3 bases, with 12 bases between. Germline V gene data show CDR1 as SGHNT and CDR2 as YYREEE (reference sequence). Next came a second PCR, run for roughly 6 to 11 cycles, which used a sample-barcoded 5' primer along with a J-beta primer mix. From the 5' RACE reads, TCRdb called clonotypes with MiXCR, one entry per CDR3 protein. Of approximately 800,000 distinct CDR3 sequences detected, approximately 55% appear once; the ten largest clones hold under 50%.

The sequenced material came from blood. The clonotype was recovered from an elderly man in good health. The genes are TRBV5-4 and TRBJ2-5, with D possibly called TRBD1 or TRBD2 (6 bases each). This CDR3 is CASSLEGGRKETQYF. The DNA of the CDR3 is TGTGCCAGCAGCTTGGAGGGGGGACGAAAAGAGACCCAGTACTTC.